A selection of T cell receptor beta chains follows, all from one sample in a study of CD8 T cells in Susac syndrome. MiXCR, applied by TCRdb to the immunoSEQ multiplex PCR reads, yields one record per CDR3 protein. The sample records 400,000 to 550,000 distinct CDR3 sequences, approximately 85% being singletons. Sequences were obtained from CD8+ T cells from PBMCs. All receptors derive from a human donor with multiple sclerosis. The CDR3 runs from the conserved cysteine through the conserved F or W. A D gene is named only where the DNA matches it firmly. A row's size may be missing; if present it is once, few, many or a size class.

V gene: TRBV2
J gene: TRBJ2-1
D gene: TRBD1
clone size: -
CDR3 protein: CASSERDRHVNEQFF
CDR3 DNA: TGTGCCAGCAGTGAGAGGGACAGGCATGTCAATGAGCAGTTCTTC

V gene: TRBV11-2
J gene: TRBJ2-1
D gene: -
clone size: -
CDR3 protein: CASSYPGQVGLRGYNEQFF
CDR3 DNA: TGTGCCAGCAGCTACCCCGGACAGGTGGGACTGAGGGGCTACAATGAGCAGTTCTTC

V gene: TRBV30
J gene: TRBJ1-1
D gene: -
clone size: -
CDR3 protein: CAWINPGKGPEAFF
CDR3 DNA: TGTGCCTGGATTAACCCTGGGAAAGGGCCTGAAGCTTTCTTT

V gene: TRBV7-8
J gene: TRBJ1-4
D gene: -
clone size: -
CDR3 protein: CASSEAGAGAEKLFF
CDR3 DNA: TGTGCCAGCAGCGAAGCTGGGGCAGGGGCTGAAAAACTGTTTTTT

V gene: TRBV30
J gene: TRBJ2-7
D gene: TRBD2
clone size: -
CDR3 protein: CAWRTASGGLSSYEQYF
CDR3 DNA: TGTGCCTGGAGGACGGCTAGCGGGGGCCTAAGCTCCTACGAGCAGTACTTC

V gene: TRBV5-4
J gene: TRBJ2-3
D gene: TRBD2
clone size: -
CDR3 protein: CASSLAPAMAGEGDTQYF
CDR3 DNA: TGTGCCAGCAGCTTGGCCCCGGCGATGGCGGGGGAGGGAGATACGCAGTATTTT

V gene: TRBV27
J gene: TRBJ2-7
D gene: -
clone size: -
CDR3 protein: CASSLYLMGGEQYF
CDR3 DNA: TGTGCCAGCAGTTTATACCTCATGGGTGGCGAGCAGTACTTC

V gene: TRBV5-1
J gene: TRBJ2-1
D gene: -
clone size: -
CDR3 protein: CASRGTAGPYNEQFF
CDR3 DNA: TGCGCCAGCAGAGGGACGGCGGGACCCTACAATGAGCAGTTCTTC

V gene: TRBV13
J gene: TRBJ2-7
D gene: TRBD1
clone size: -
CDR3 protein: CASSLNRGSYEQYF
CDR3 DNA: TGTGCCAGCAGCTTGAACAGGGGTTCATACGAGCAGTACTTC

V gene: TRBV6-5
J gene: TRBJ1-4
D gene: TRBD1
clone size: -
CDR3 protein: CASSPTGFKEKLFF
CDR3 DNA: TGTGCCAGCAGTCCGACAGGGTTTAAAGAAAAACTGTTTTTT

V gene: TRBV9
J gene: TRBJ2-7
D gene: -
clone size: -
CDR3 protein: CASSVGPENYEQYF
CDR3 DNA: TGTGCCAGCAGCGTGGGACCAGAGAACTACGAGCAGTACTTC

V gene: TRBV27
J gene: TRBJ2-2
D gene: -
clone size: -
CDR3 protein: CASSLGLQGTGELFF
CDR3 DNA: TGTGCCAGCAGTTTAGGCCTTCAGGGGACCGGGGAGCTGTTTTTT

V gene: TRBV12-3/TRBV12-4
J gene: TRBJ2-7
D gene: -
clone size: -
CDR3 protein: CASSLLRASPYEQYF
CDR3 DNA: TGTGCCAGCAGTTTATTAAGGGCCAGTCCCTACGAGCAGTACTTC

V gene: TRBV27
J gene: TRBJ2-3
D gene: TRBD2
clone size: -
CDR3 protein: CASRTLALHTDTQYF
CDR3 DNA: TGTGCCAGCAGGACACTAGCGTTACACACAGATACGCAGTATTTT

V gene: TRBV20-1
J gene: TRBJ2-7
D gene: TRBD2
clone size: -
CDR3 protein: CSARDSARESYEQHF
CDR3 DNA: TGCAGTGCTAGAGATTCTGCGCGGGAGTCCTACGAGCAGCACTTC

V gene: TRBV12-3/TRBV12-4
J gene: TRBJ1-2
D gene: -
clone size: -
CDR3 protein: CASSPERYDGYTF
CDR3 DNA: TGTGCCAGCAGTCCAGAGCGATATGATGGCTACACCTTC

V gene: TRBV5-1
J gene: TRBJ1-1
D gene: -
clone size: few
CDR3 protein: CASSLETAFNTEAFF
CDR3 DNA: TGCGCCAGCAGCTTGGAAACAGCCTTTAACACTGAAGCTTTCTTT

V gene: TRBV3-1
J gene: TRBJ1-4
D gene: -
clone size: -
CDR3 protein: CASSQGTGGNEKLFF
CDR3 DNA: TGTGCCAGCAGCCAAGGCACGGGAGGGAATGAAAAACTGTTTTTT

V gene: TRBV5-6
J gene: TRBJ1-1
D gene: TRBD1
clone size: -
CDR3 protein: CASSLGGGIGTEAFF
CDR3 DNA: TGTGCCAGCAGCTTGGGAGGGGGCATAGGGACTGAAGCTTTCTTT

V gene: TRBV25-1
J gene: TRBJ2-1
D gene: -
clone size: -
CDR3 protein: CASSEYAESYNEQFF
CDR3 DNA: TGTGCCAGCAGTGAATATGCGGAATCCTACAATGAGCAGTTCTTC

V gene: TRBV4-1
J gene: TRBJ2-1
D gene: -
clone size: -
CDR3 protein: CASSAAENGLVEQFF
CDR3 DNA: TGCGCCAGCAGCGCGGCCGAAAACGGCCTCGTAGAGCAGTTCTTC

V gene: TRBV9
J gene: TRBJ1-5
D gene: -
clone size: -
CDR3 protein: CASSVGAGKQPQHF
CDR3 DNA: TGTGCCAGCAGCGTAGGGGCAGGGAAGCAGCCCCAGCATTTT

V gene: TRBV10-1
J gene: TRBJ2-3
D gene: TRBD2
clone size: -
CDR3 protein: CASSESRLAGRTDTQYF
CDR3 DNA: TGCGCCAGCAGTGAGTCGAGGCTAGCGGGGCGCACAGATACGCAGTATTTT

V gene: TRBV29-1
J gene: TRBJ2-7
D gene: -
clone size: few
CDR3 protein: CSVDSPRAYEQYF
CDR3 DNA: TGCAGCGTGGACAGTCCGAGGGCCTACGAGCAGTACTTC

V gene: TRBV3-1
J gene: TRBJ1-2
D gene: -
clone size: -
CDR3 protein: CASSQVMGGSTKGYTF
CDR3 DNA: TGTGCCAGCAGCCAAGTTATGGGCGGATCAACTAAGGGCTACACCTTC

V gene: TRBV19
J gene: TRBJ2-1
D gene: -
clone size: few
CDR3 protein: CATSVGPESDEQFF
CDR3 DNA: TGTGCCACCTCAGTGGGCCCCGAGTCCGATGAGCAGTTCTTC

V gene: TRBV7-6
J gene: TRBJ1-5
D gene: -
clone size: -
CDR3 protein: CASSLGFLGQPQHF
CDR3 DNA: TGTGCCAGCAGCTTAGGGTTTCTGGGTCAGCCCCAGCATTTT

V gene: TRBV5-4
J gene: TRBJ2-1
D gene: -
clone size: -
CDR3 protein: CASSLVLEHNEQFF
CDR3 DNA: TGTGCCAGCAGCTTAGTCCTGGAACACAATGAGCAGTTCTTC

V gene: TRBV7-9
J gene: TRBJ1-4
D gene: -
clone size: -
CDR3 protein: CAHGATNEKLFF
CDR3 DNA: TGTGCCCATGGCGCAACTAATGAAAAACTGTTTTTT

V gene: TRBV6-1
J gene: TRBJ2-4
D gene: TRBD1
clone size: -
CDR3 protein: CASGQGYYIQYF
CDR3 DNA: TGTGCCAGCGGACAGGGGTATTACATTCAGTACTTC

V gene: TRBV10-2
J gene: TRBJ2-1
D gene: TRBD2
clone size: -
CDR3 protein: CAGQLAASYNEQFF
CDR3 DNA: TGCGCCGGTCAACTAGCGGCCTCCTACAATGAGCAGTTCTTC

V gene: TRBV27
J gene: TRBJ2-3
D gene: TRBD2
clone size: -
CDR3 protein: CASSNFGAGGTDTQYF
CDR3 DNA: TGTGCCAGCAGTAATTTCGGAGCGGGAGGAACAGATACGCAGTATTTT

V gene: TRBV27
J gene: TRBJ1-1
D gene: -
clone size: -
CDR3 protein: CASRAAGMNTEAFF
CDR3 DNA: TGTGCCAGCAGGGCCGCAGGGATGAACACTGAAGCTTTCTTT

V gene: TRBV27
J gene: TRBJ2-2
D gene: -
clone size: -
CDR3 protein: CASREVAGELFF
CDR3 DNA: TGTGCCAGCAGAGAGGTGGCCGGGGAGCTGTTTTTT

V gene: TRBV7-8
J gene: TRBJ2-1
D gene: -
clone size: -
CDR3 protein: CASSSIGWGDRYNEQFF
CDR3 DNA: TGTGCCAGCAGCTCGATAGGGTGGGGCGATAGGTACAATGAGCAGTTCTTC

V gene: TRBV18
J gene: TRBJ2-1
D gene: TRBD1
clone size: -
CDR3 protein: CASSRDRGNEQFF
CDR3 DNA: TGTGCCAGCTCCCGGGACAGGGGTAATGAGCAGTTCTTC

V gene: TRBV4-1
J gene: TRBJ1-5
D gene: -
clone size: -
CDR3 protein: CASSLQGPDQPQHF
CDR3 DNA: TGCGCCAGCAGCCTACAGGGCCCCGATCAGCCCCAGCATTTT

V gene: TRBV7-9
J gene: TRBJ1-2
D gene: -
clone size: -
CDR3 protein: CASSLARTVIYGYTF
CDR3 DNA: TGTGCCAGCAGCTTAGCCCGGACGGTGATATATGGCTACACCTTC

V gene: TRBV28
J gene: TRBJ2-7
D gene: TRBD2
clone size: -
CDR3 protein: CASSFLQAGVYEQYF
CDR3 DNA: TGTGCCAGCAGCTTCTTACAGGCGGGAGTTTACGAGCAGTACTTC

V gene: TRBV28
J gene: TRBJ2-7
D gene: -
clone size: -
CDR3 protein: CASSRQGLSYEQYF
CDR3 DNA: TGTGCCAGCAGTCGGCAGGGATTATCCTACGAGCAGTACTTC